Listed here are 19 T cell receptor beta chains from one sample, sequenced in a study of T-cell reconstitution after alpha-beta-depleted transplantation in children. Molecular barcoding with unique molecular identifiers was used for the TCRbeta library. TCRdb reprocessed the PCR reads with MiXCR, giving one entry per CDR3 protein. The data contain approximately 300,000 distinct CDR3 sequences, 11% of them singletons. Sequenced material: peripheral blood, taken 180 days after TCRalphabeta/CD19-depleted stem cell transplant. These receptors all come from a male patient between 2 and 10 years old who had a stem cell transplant for chronic granulomatous disease, so the T cells may come from the graft donor.

This clonotype was seen ten or more times. V gene TRBV6-1 combines with J gene TRBJ2-1; TRBD2 matches at 7 bases. The CDR3 extends over 16 amino acids. The J segment lost 6 bases and the V segment lost 6 bases, leaving 14 bases of the junction unmatched. Germline CDR1 is MNHNS and CDR2 is SASEGT. The chain's CDR3 is CASSPKTSTSGNEQFF. CDR3 nucleotides: TGTGCCAGCAGCCCAAAGACTAGCACCTCCGGCAATGAGCAGTTCTTC.

This clonotype was recorded many times. J is TRBJ1-5 and V is TRBV25-1; no firm D call. This CDR3 spans 12 amino acids. The germline V and J ends were trimmed by 6 bases and 4 bases, with 7 bases remaining between them. Germline V CDR1 and CDR2: MGHDK, SYGVNS. CDR3 sequence reads: CASSFSNQPQHF. The CDR3 DNA reads TGTGCCAGCAGCTTCTCGAATCAGCCCCAGCATTTT.

The chain links TRBV6-2 or TRBV6-3 to TRBJ2-2; TRBD2 matches 7 bases. This CDR3 is built from 16 residues. V dropped 2 bases and J dropped 6; count of bases not matched to a gene: 9. The V gene's germline CDR1 is MNHEY and CDR2 SVGEGT. The CDR3 loop is CASSYRGGLFPGELFF. The DNA of the CDR3 is TGTGCCAGCAGTTACCGGGGAGGGCTTTTCCCCGGGGAGCTGTTTTTT.

This clonotype was seen many times. The V call is TRBV6-5, the J call TRBJ1-1; perhaps TRBD1 as D (5 bases). From germline, CDR1 is MNHEY and CDR2 SVGAGI. V was shortened by 3 bases and J by 6 bases, with 14 bases between the two germline ends. The CDR3 is 14 amino acids. The CDR3 sequence is CASSYRGGGAEAFF. Here the CDR3 DNA reads TGTGCCAGCAGTTATAGGGGCGGGGGGGCTGAAGCTTTCTTT.

This clonotype has a count of ten or more. This rearrangement joins TRBV2 to TRBJ2-5, with 9 positions matching TRBD2. Germline V CDR1 and CDR2: SNHLY, FYNNEI. CDR3 length equals 14 residues. V shed 6 bases and J 1 base; nucleotides not matched to a gene: 3. CDR3 in amino acids: CASRRGLAQETQYF. CDR3 DNA: TGTGCCAGCAGAAGGGGACTAGCCCAAGAGACCCAGTACTTC.

The sample holds many counts of this clonotype. This rearrangement joins TRBV15 to TRBJ1-5, with 8 bases aligning to TRBD1. V shed 1 base, J shed 6 bases, and the junction held 14 bases outside the gene matches. This CDR3 contains 18 residues. Germline V CDR1 and CDR2: LNHNV, YYDKDF (reference sequence). The CDR3 loop reads CATSRAHRGSGAVQPQHF. CDR3 DNA sequence: TGTGCCACCAGCAGAGCGCACAGGGGGTCGGGTGCGGTTCAGCCCCAGCATTTT.

The V and J genes are TRBV23-1 and TRBJ2-6; D remains unclear. TRBV23-1 is assigned to the ORF class and has an uncertain function. V dropped 0 bases and J dropped 2 bases, with 11 bases sitting between them. The CDR3 sequence is 17 residues long. DNA of the CDR3: TGCGCCAGCAGTCAATCGGATTTGGTCACTGGGGCCAACGTCCTGACTTTC. Amino acid sequence: CASSQSDLVTGANVLTF.

This clonotype has at least ten counts. This chain connects TRBV20-1 to TRBJ2-7; 8 bases match TRBD2. CDR1 is DFQATT, CDR2 SNEGSKA, per germline (reference sequence). Germline trimming cut 5 bases from V and 3 bases from J; bases unmatched to any gene: 6. The CDR3 is 13 residues long. CDR3 amino acids: CSAVPGLDYEQYF. The CDR3 DNA is TGCAGTGCTGTCCCGGGACTAGACTACGAGCAGTACTTC.

In its sample, this clonotype was seen many times. The chain couples TRBV20-1 to TRBJ2-2, with D uncertain. V lost 8 bases and J 6 bases, leaving 13 bases between the germline ends. Germline lookup yields CDR1 DFQATT and CDR2 SNEGSKA (reference sequence). The CDR3 has 12 amino acids. The CDR3 nucleotides read TGCAGTATCCACACGAGAGCCGGGGAGCTGTTTTTT. Protein product: CSIHTRAGELFF.

Only a few counts were recorded for this clonotype. The chain joins TRBV3-1 to TRBJ2-2; D may be TRBD1 (6 bases). This CDR3 contains 13 residues. V dropped 7 bases and J dropped 3 bases, with 9 bases sitting between them. Germline V gives CDR1 LGHDT, CDR2 YNNKEL (reference sequence). CDR3 DNA: TGTGCCAGCAAAAGGGGGTACACCGGGGAGCTGTTTTTT. Amino acid sequence: CASKRGYTGELFF.

This clonotype was detected many times. The chain recombines TRBV29-1 with TRBJ2-3, with 7 bases that match TRBD1. Germline assignment: CDR1 SQVTM and CDR2 ANQGSEA. The length of the CDR3 is 15 residues. V shed 7 bases and J 0 bases; nucleotides not matched to a gene: 10. The CDR3 is CSAVTGATSTDTQYF. DNA of the CDR3: TGCAGCGCGGTTACAGGGGCTACGAGCACAGATACGCAGTATTTT.

The chain joins TRBV5-4 to TRBJ1-2, with 10 bases fitting TRBD1. Germline V gives CDR1 SGHNT, CDR2 YYREEE (reference sequence). The CDR3 covers 15 residues. The junction had 6 bases not matched to a gene; V was cut back by 4 bases and J by 3 bases. The CDR3 region has the DNA TGTGCCAGCAGCCCCGGACAGGGGGGGTACTATGGCTACACCTTC. Its protein is CASSPGQGGYYGYTF.

This clonotype was detected ten times or more. The chain carries TRBV29-1 and TRBJ2-1, with D hard to call. Germline assignment: CDR1 SQVTM and CDR2 ANQGSEA. Trimming stripped 3 bases from V and 8 bases from J, with 5 bases between. The CDR3 loop spans 10 amino acids. As DNA, the CDR3 is TGCAGCGTTGACTTCTATGAGCAGTTCTTC. Translating gives CSVDFYEQFF.

This clonotype was seen at least ten times. The chain recombines TRBV5-1 with TRBJ2-7, with TRBD2 as a possible D gene (6 bases). The CDR3 covers 16 residues. V lost 4 bases to trimming and J lost 2 bases, with 19 bases between them. CDR1 and CDR2 from the germline V gene are SGHRS and YFSETQ. The CDR3 DNA reads TGCGCCAGCAGCCCCCCCCTGAGCGGGTTAACCTACGAGCAGTACTTC. It is translated as CASSPPLSGLTYEQYF.

The rearrangement joins TRBV4-2 to TRBJ2-5; 7 nucleotides match TRBD1. This CDR3 region has 13 residues. The germline V gene has CDR1 LGHNA and CDR2 YNFKEQ. The V and J ends lost 7 bases and 2 bases, in that order; junction bases with no gene match: 4. The CDR3: CASTTDRQETQYF. The CDR3 nucleotides read TGTGCCAGCACCACGGACAGGCAAGAGACCCAGTACTTC.

The table lists this clonotype with many counts. This chain connects TRBV20-1 to TRBJ2-7, with 12 nucleotides matching TRBD2. The CDR3 contains 15 residues. Unmatched junction bases numbered 5, after V lost 4 bases and J lost 1 base. Germline V CDR1 and CDR2: DFQATT, SNEGSKA (reference sequence). In DNA form, the CDR3 reads TGCAGTGCTACTAGCGGGGGGGCCGGATCCTACGAGCAGTACTTC. This sequence encodes CSATSGGAGSYEQYF.

Comments on this clonotype: A read error may be the cause here, since a much bigger clone is one base away. The chain carries TRBV5-6 and TRBJ1-2, with D tentatively TRBD1 (5 bases). The CDR3 runs to 13 residues. Per germline, CDR1 SGHDT and CDR2 YYEEEE. The CDR3 DNA reads as TGTGCCAGCAGCTTGTGGGGGAACTATGGCTACTCCTTC. This codes for CASSLWGNYGYSF. Complete variable domain (other parts from reference TRBV5-6 and TRBJ1-2): DAGVTQSPTHLIKTRGQQVTLRCSPKSGHDTVSWYQQALGQGPQFIFQYYEEEERQRGNFPDRFSGHQFPNYSSELNVNALLLGDSALYLCASSLWGNYGYSFGSGTRLTVV.

With respect to this clonotype: This may come from a read error, since a much larger clone is one base off. The rearrangement uses TRBV2 and TRBJ2-5; maybe TRBD2 (7 bases). From germline, CDR1 is SNHLY and CDR2 FYNNEI. This CDR3 spans 15 amino acids. DNA of the CDR3: TGTACCAGCAGCCCCGGGACAACGGGGGGCGAGACCCAGTACTTC. Its protein is CTSSPGTTGGETQYF.

This clonotype occurred many times. The V and J genes are TRBV5-1 and TRBJ1-2, with D possibly matching TRBD1 (6 bases). Germline V CDR1 and CDR2: SGHRS, YFSETQ. Trimming removed 0 bases at V and 6 bases at J, with 15 bases between. This CDR3 comprises 15 residues. CDR3 nucleotide sequence: TGCGCCAGCAGCTTGGTTCAAGCCAGGGGAGATGGCTACACCTTC. This codes for CASSLVQARGDGYTF.